The clone carrying this TCR beta chain was picked up a small number of times. Using immunoSEQ multiplex PCR, the repertoire was profiled, and TCRdb retains in-frame clones only, with some absent. The profile shows 350,000 to 450,000 clones, roughly 90% of them singletons. This entry comes from a study of blood T cell repertoires in COVID-19. Study-wide context: Acute and convalescent COVID-19 samples came from the United States, Italy and Spain. The analysed material was cDNA or gDNA that came from T cells, B-cell-depleted T cells, or PBMCs.

This CDR3 is built from 17 residues. V dropped 2 bases and J dropped 12; count of bases not matched to a gene: 18. Germline V gene lookup returns CDR1 SGHVS and CDR2 FQNEAQ. Participants were aged 18 to 89 years, lived in 25 or so US areas, and enrolled virtually. Sequencing input: PBMCs or T cells enriched from blood (not recorded which). This chain links TRBV7-8 with TRBJ2-1; 8 positions agree with TRBD1. The TCR sequence derives from a woman aged 18-29 years who had been exposed to COVID-19. CDR3 nucleotides: TGTGCCAGCAGCTTAAATCGGACAGGGTATCATCGAACAGGGCAGTTCTTC. This gives the protein CASSLNRTGYHRTGQFF.